The 30 T cell receptor beta chains presented below share a single source sample, sequenced in a study of technical replicates of blood from a handful of donors. Profiled with immunoSEQ multiplex PCR; TCRdb holds only in-frame clones, not every one. This sample carries approximately 17,000 clones, 86% of them seen once, and the ten largest clones take 9.5% to 11%. Sequencing was performed on PBMCs. These receptors were collected from a human donor in good health.

The rearrangement joins TRBV4-2 to TRBJ2-5; D is perhaps TRBD2 (5 bases). The germline CDR1 and CDR2 sequences are LGHNA and YNFKEQ. The ends were cut back, 1 base at V and 2 bases at J, with 14 bases in the middle. The CDR3 runs 16 residues. CDR3 region: CASSQVIGGPQETQYF. The CDR3 DNA sequence: TGTGCCAGCAGCCAAGTTATCGGAGGCCCACAAGAGACCCAGTACTTC.

CDR3 loop: CAISELLAGDGGELFF. In DNA form, the CDR3 reads TGTGCCATCAGTGAGCTTCTAGCGGGAGATGGCGGGGAGCTGTTTTTT. The chain is built from TRBV10-3 and TRBJ2-2, with 10 positions matching TRBD2. The ends lost 2 bases at V and 7 bases at J; junction bases unmatched: 7. The CDR3 runs 16 residues. From germline, CDR1 is ENHRY and CDR2 SYGVKD.

This chain links TRBV7-8 with TRBJ1-2, with D uncertain. CDR1 and CDR2 from the germline V gene are SGHVS and FQNEAQ. V shed 7 bases and J shed 3 bases, with 18 bases lying between them. CDR3 size: 15 residues. CDR3 in DNA: TGTGCCAGCAAACCAGATTGGGCCCTGGACTATGGCTACACCTTC. This translates into CASKPDWALDYGYTF.

The CDR3, as DNA: TGTGCCAGCAGCCAGCGGACTGTCGAAAAACTGTTTTTT. This codes for CASSQRTVEKLFF. The V and J genes are TRBV4-2 and TRBJ1-4, with D uncertain. The CDR3 has 13 amino acids. V lost 3 bases and J lost 8, with 10 bases in between. CDR1 and CDR2 (germline): LGHNA, YNFKEQ.

This sequence joins TRBV7-3 and TRBJ2-7; 14 bases are shared with TRBD2. V shed 2 bases and J 7 bases; nucleotides not matched to a gene: 7. In germline, CDR1 is SGHTA, CDR2 FQGTGA. The CDR3 contains 16 residues. CDR3 amino acids: CASSLGPGLAGEEQYF. In DNA form, the CDR3 reads TGTGCCAGCAGCTTAGGACCGGGACTAGCGGGAGAAGAGCAGTACTTC.

This rearrangement joins TRBV11-2 to TRBJ2-2; D is perhaps TRBD1 (5 bases). CDR3 length: 15 residues. The germline V gene encodes CDR1 SGHAT and CDR2 FQNNGV. V lost 5 bases and J 0 bases, leaving 10 bases between the germline ends. The CDR3 spells CASSKDTTNTGELFF. As DNA, the CDR3 is TGTGCCAGCAGCAAGGACACGACGAACACCGGGGAGCTGTTTTTT.

This chain connects TRBV7-9 to TRBJ2-3, with 8 nucleotides matching TRBD1. Germline V CDR1 and CDR2: SEHNR, FQNEAQ (reference sequence). The CDR3 has 16 amino acids. J lost 3 bases, V lost 5 bases, and 10 bases had no gene match. The CDR3 protein is CASSLDRGIQTDTQYF. CDR3 sequence (DNA): TGTGCCAGCAGCCTAGACAGGGGCATACAGACAGATACGCAGTATTTT.

This chain joins TRBV5-1 and TRBJ1-2; D is undetermined. From germline, CDR1 is SGHRS and CDR2 YFSETQ. V shed 3 bases and J shed 5 bases, with 11 bases lying between them. This CDR3 spans 13 amino acids. CDR3 loop: CASSSGERYGYTF. CDR3 nucleotide sequence: TGCGCCAGCAGCTCCGGGGAACGATATGGCTACACCTTC.

This chain links TRBV6-5 with TRBJ1-2, with a tentative D call TRBD1 (5 bases). Germline-derived CDR1 and CDR2 are MNHEY and SVGAGI. V lost 5 bases and J lost 2, with 15 bases in between. The CDR3 consists of 15 residues. CDR3 residues: CASSPGGLLNYGYTF. The CDR3, as DNA: TGTGCCAGCAGTCCCGGGGGGTTATTGAACTATGGCTACACCTTC.

This chain joins TRBV6-1 and TRBJ2-7, with D tentatively TRBD2 (7 bases). Germline loops: CDR1 MNHNS, CDR2 SASEGT. The CDR3 is made up of 14 amino acids. The germline V and J ends were trimmed by 0 bases and 4 bases, with 10 bases remaining between them. Written as DNA, the CDR3 is TGTGCCAGCAGTGAAGCGGGGGGGCTTTACGAGCAGTACTTC. Translation gives CASSEAGGLYEQYF.

The genes are TRBV7-8 and TRBJ1-5; TRBD1 matches 9 bases. V dropped 5 bases and J dropped 6; count of bases not matched to a gene: 8. Germline V lookup: CDR1 SGHVS, CDR2 FQNEAQ. This CDR3 has 15 amino acids. CDR3 nucleotide sequence: TGTGCCAGCAGCGCAAACAGGGGGCCCAGTCAGCCCCAGCATTTT. Translated, it gives CASSANRGPSQPQHF.

The chain uses TRBV6-1 and TRBJ2-4, with 9 nucleotides matching TRBD1. The CDR3 is made up of 19 amino acids. V was pared by 0 bases and J by 6 bases, with 15 bases of the junction left unmatched. Germline assignment: CDR1 MNHNS and CDR2 SASEGT. For the CDR3, the DNA is TGTGCCAGCAGTGAAGCGCTTCAGTTGTTGGGACAGGGCTCAAACATTCAGTACTTC. Its protein is CASSEALQLLGQGSNIQYF.

The chain couples TRBV18 to TRBJ2-5; 7 positions match TRBD2. Germline V lookup: CDR1 KGHSH, CDR2 LQKENI. The CDR3 is 13 amino acids. V was clipped by 4 bases and J by 5 bases; unmatched bases: 4. The CDR3 here is CASSRTSEETQYF. As DNA, the CDR3 is TGTGCCAGCTCACGGACTAGTGAGGAGACCCAGTACTTC. Complete variable domain (other parts from reference TRBV18 and TRBJ2-5): NAGVMQNPRHLVRRRGQEARLRCSPMKGHSHVYWYRQLPEEGLKFMVYLQKENIIDESGMPKERFSAEFPKEGPSILRIQQVVRGDSAAYFCASSRTSEETQYFGPGTRLLVL.

This clone occurred once. The CDR3 sequence is CASSLQREVPYEQYF. CDR3 nucleotides: TGTGCCAGCAGCTTACAGCGGGAGGTTCCCTACGAGCAGTACTTC. This rearrangement joins TRBV11-2 to TRBJ2-7; TRBD2 matches 9 bases. The CDR3 is 15 amino acids. Per the germline V gene, CDR1 is SGHAT and CDR2 is FQNNGV. The V and J ends lost 2 bases and 2 bases, in that order; junction bases with no gene match: 4.

The CDR3 sequence: CASSFGGGAIYEQYF. CDR3 nucleotide sequence: TGTGCCAGCAGCTTCGGGGGAGGGGCTATATACGAGCAGTACTTC. V gene TRBV5-4 combines with J gene TRBJ2-7; 7 bases agree with TRBD2. CDR3 length: 15 amino acids. The trim removed 2 bases at V and 4 bases at J, leaving 9 bases unmatched. Germline V CDR1 and CDR2: SGHNT, YYREEE (reference sequence).

This chain links TRBV28 with TRBJ1-2; 7 nucleotides agree with TRBD1. The CDR3 contains 16 residues. Trimming at V came to 7 bases and at J to 7 bases, leaving 18 bases not matched to a gene. Germline V CDR1 and CDR2: MDHEN, SYDVKM. The CDR3 DNA reads TGTGCCAGCATAAAGGGATCGGGACAGCCGCCAGGTGGCTACACCTTC. Amino acid sequence: CASIKGSGQPPGGYTF.

This chain links TRBV9 with TRBJ2-7; 10 positions match TRBD1. The CDR3 contains 16 residues. Trimming at V came to 3 bases and at J to 3 bases, leaving 9 bases not matched to a gene. Germline CDR1 is SGDLS and CDR2 is YYNGEE. The CDR3 bases are TGTGCCAGCAGCGCAGACCCGACAGGGGGCCGCTACGAGCAGTACTTC. This encodes CASSADPTGGRYEQYF.

This rearrangement joins TRBV18 to TRBJ2-7, with TRBD1 matching 12 bases. The CDR3 runs to 15 residues. V lost 3 bases and J lost 3; bases outside the gene matches: 3. Germline assignment: CDR1 KGHSH and CDR2 LQKENI. The CDR3 DNA follows: TGTGCCAGCTCACCGGGACAGGGGGCAGACTACGAGCAGTACTTC. Protein product: CASSPGQGADYEQYF.

The chain employs TRBV5-6 and TRBJ2-3, with 9 positions matching TRBD2. CDR3 length: 15 amino acids. The ends lost 5 bases at V and 2 bases at J; junction bases unmatched: 6. Germline assignment: CDR1 SGHDT and CDR2 YYEEEE. DNA for the CDR3: TGTGCCAGCAGAGAAGCGGGAGGTACCACAGATACGCAGTATTTT. Translating it yields CASREAGGTTDTQYF.

This clone was found once. The chain uses TRBV29-1 and TRBJ2-5; TRBD1 matches at 9 bases. CDR3 length: 17 residues. Trimming at V came to 6 bases and at J to 5 bases, leaving 19 bases not matched to a gene. Per the germline V gene, CDR1 is SQVTM and CDR2 is ANQGSEA. The CDR3 region has the DNA TGCAGCGTCGAGAACAGACAGGGGGTTGGCCTCAATGAGACCCAGTACTTC. This encodes CSVENRQGVGLNETQYF.

This chain's CDR3 is CASSLRQGGSHGNTIYF. CDR3 DNA sequence: TGCGCCAGCAGCTTAAGGCAGGGAGGGAGCCATGGAAACACCATATATTTT. V is TRBV5-1 and J is TRBJ1-3; a weak D match, TRBD1 (5 bases). The germline V gene encodes CDR1 SGHRS and CDR2 YFSETQ. The CDR3 runs 17 residues. V dropped 2 bases and J dropped 3 bases, with 18 bases sitting between them.

J is TRBJ2-5 and V is TRBV18; 7 bases fit TRBD1. Germline V lookup: CDR1 KGHSH, CDR2 LQKENI. This CDR3 is 16 amino acids long. V lost 2 bases to trimming and J lost 4 bases; unmatched junction nucleotides: 10. CDR3 protein: CASSPNDRALGETQYF. The CDR3 coding sequence is TGTGCCAGCTCACCAAACGACAGGGCGTTAGGAGAGACCCAGTACTTC.

This clone was found once. The chain joins TRBV11-2 to TRBJ2-1, with unresolved D. The CDR3 totals 15 residues. V gave up 5 bases and J gave up 2 bases, with 13 bases separating them. Germline CDR1 and CDR2: SGHAT and FQNNGV. The CDR3 loop is CASSPRLAPYNEQFF. CDR3 nucleotide sequence: TGTGCCAGCAGCCCTCGACTGGCCCCCTACAATGAGCAGTTCTTC.

V gene TRBV10-2 combines with J gene TRBJ2-3, with D tentatively TRBD2 (5 bases). V dropped 0 bases and J dropped 5 bases, with 18 bases sitting between them. CDR1 and CDR2 from the germline V gene are WSHSY and SAAADI. This CDR3 has 17 residues. The CDR3 region has the DNA TGCGCCAGCAGTGAGTCCGGCACACCTAGCCTAGTAGATACGCAGTATTTT. Translated, it gives CASSESGTPSLVDTQYF.

This clone was counted once. The gene calls are TRBV6-6 and TRBJ1-1; 8 bases are shared with TRBD1. V gave up 4 bases and J gave up 5 bases; unmatched junction bases: 9. CDR3 size: 15 residues. Germline V lookup: CDR1 MNHNY, CDR2 SVGAGI (reference sequence). CDR3 in DNA: TGTGCCAGCAGTTTTAATCAGGGGGCGAGTACTGAAGCTTTCTTT. It codes for CASSFNQGASTEAFF.

V and J are TRBV4-1 and TRBJ1-1; 9 positions agree with TRBD1. The V and J ends lost 3 bases and 4 bases, in that order; junction bases with no gene match: 3. Per germline, CDR1 MGHRA and CDR2 YSYEKL. This CDR3 contains 14 residues. CDR3 sequence: CASSHETGGTEAFF. In DNA form, the CDR3 reads TGCGCCAGCAGCCACGAGACAGGGGGCACTGAAGCTTTCTTT.

This clone was found once. The CDR3 nucleotides are TGCGCCAGCAGCGACAGGGGAGAAGTTCAAGAGACCCAGTACTTC. It specifies CASSDRGEVQETQYF. This sequence joins TRBV5-1 and TRBJ2-5; 8 bases agree with TRBD1. Germline-derived CDR1 and CDR2 are SGHRS and YFSETQ. This CDR3 region has 15 residues. Germline trimming cut 4 bases from V and 2 bases from J; bases unmatched to any gene: 7.

The chain recombines TRBV6-1 with TRBJ1-1, with TRBD1 matching 8 bases. CDR1 is MNHNS and CDR2 is SASEGT in the germline V gene. The V segment lost 6 bases and the J segment 1 base; nucleotides outside the gene matches: 1. This CDR3 has 13 amino acids. This CDR3 reads CASRGQENTEAFF. The CDR3 coding sequence is TGTGCCAGCAGGGGACAGGAGAACACTGAAGCTTTCTTT.

The gene calls are TRBV5-1 and TRBJ2-7; TRBD2 agrees at 9 bases. J gave up 2 bases and V 1 base, and 7 bases lay outside the gene matches. The CDR3 runs 16 residues. The germline gives CDR1 SGHRS, CDR2 YFSETQ. The CDR3 nucleotides read TGCGCCAGCAGCTTGCAAGCGGGAGGTCCGGCCTACGAGCAGTACTTC. It specifies CASSLQAGGPAYEQYF. The complete variable domain, with remaining parts taken from reference TRBV5-1 and TRBJ2-7, reads KAGVTQTPRYLIKTRGQQVTLSCSPISGHRSVSWYQQTPGQGLQFLFEYFSETQRNKGNFPGRFSGRQFSNSRSEMNVSTLELGDSALYLCASSLQAGGPAYEQYFGPGTRLTVT.

The CDR3 DNA sequence: TGTGCCAGCAGTTTGACAGAAAATAACACTGAAGCTTTCTTT. Translating gives CASSLTENNTEAFF. The gene calls are TRBV6-7 and TRBJ1-1; tentative D call: TRBD1 (5 bases). TRBV6-7 is placed among ORFs of uncertain function. Trimming removed 4 bases from V and 2 bases from J, with 11 bases in between. The CDR3 spans 14 residues.